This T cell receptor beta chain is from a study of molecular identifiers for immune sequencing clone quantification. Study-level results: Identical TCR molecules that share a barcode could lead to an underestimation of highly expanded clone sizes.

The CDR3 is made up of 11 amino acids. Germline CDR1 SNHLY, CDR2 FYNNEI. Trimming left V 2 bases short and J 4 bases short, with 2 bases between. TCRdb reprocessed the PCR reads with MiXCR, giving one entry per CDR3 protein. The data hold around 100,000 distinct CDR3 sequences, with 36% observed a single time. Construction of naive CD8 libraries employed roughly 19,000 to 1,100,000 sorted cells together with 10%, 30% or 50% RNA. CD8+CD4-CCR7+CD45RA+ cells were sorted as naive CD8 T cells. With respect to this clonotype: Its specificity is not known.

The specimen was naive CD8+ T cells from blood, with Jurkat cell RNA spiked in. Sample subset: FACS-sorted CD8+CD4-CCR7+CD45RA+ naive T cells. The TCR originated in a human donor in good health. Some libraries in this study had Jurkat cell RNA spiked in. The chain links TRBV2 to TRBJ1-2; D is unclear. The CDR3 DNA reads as TGTGCCAGCAGTGAATCCTATGGCTACACCTTC. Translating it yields CASSESYGYTF. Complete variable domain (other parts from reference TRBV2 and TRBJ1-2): EPEVTQTPSHQVTQMGQEVILRCVPISNHLYFYWYRQILGQKVEFLVSFYNNEISEKSEIFDDQFSVERPDGSNFTLKIRSTKLEDSAMYFCASSESYGYTFGSGTRLTVV.